This TCR beta chain originates from a study of cytomegalovirus exposure and HLA in healthy donors. The V segment lost 7 bases and the J segment 0 bases; nucleotides outside the gene matches: 5. CDR1 SNHLY and CDR2 FYNNEI come from the germline V gene. The CDR3 is 14 amino acids. Primers included in the PCR were 60 Vbeta and 13 Jbeta primers. Sequencing used immunoSEQ multiplex PCR; TCRdb keeps in-frame clones, though not all of them. The sample lists roughly 190,000 clones, around a tenth occurring once. Note on this clone: Antigen specificity is unknown.

Study results and caveats: The authors later found TCR association rates varying by HLA locus, with DRB1 most and HLA-C fewest.

The receptor's source is a woman aged 25 to 39 in good health and CMV-seropositive. This chain joins TRBV2 and TRBJ1-1, with TRBD1 matching 7 bases. Material: PBMCs. The CDR3 loop reads CASNRDSLNTEAFF. As DNA, the CDR3 is TGTGCCAGCAATCGGGACAGCCTGAACACTGAAGCTTTCTTT.